These T cell receptor beta chains were read from a single sample in a study of T cell changes during pregnancy in multiple sclerosis. Method: immunoSEQ multiplex PCR; TCRdb's copy keeps in-frame clones and lacks some. In the table there are over 10,000 clones, about 87% of which are singletons. Sequenced material: CD8+ T cells from peripheral blood mononuclear cells, taken in the second trimester of pregnancy. The receptors here all came from a female donor in good health, enrolled as a control in a pregnancy study. The CDR3 runs from the conserved cysteine through the conserved F or W. Each record gives: clone size, D gene, J gene, V gene, CDR3 protein, CDR3 DNA. The D gene is left open where the match is weak. Size is stated for part of the rows, as once, few or many counts, or as a class when the clone is expanded.

clone_size: NA
d_call: NA
j_call: TRBJ1-2
v_call: TRBV6-1
cdr3_aa: CASSEDSPANYGYTF
cdr3_nt: TGTGCCAGCAGTGAAGACAGTCCAGCTAACTATGGCTACACCTTC

clone_size: NA
d_call: NA
j_call: TRBJ2-1
v_call: TRBV19
cdr3_aa: CASSIWLGAEQFF
cdr3_nt: TGTGCCAGTAGTATATGGTTGGGCGCTGAGCAGTTCTTC

clone_size: NA
d_call: TRBD2
j_call: TRBJ2-7
v_call: TRBV30
cdr3_aa: CAWSAWTSGTSYEQYF
cdr3_nt: TGTGCCTGGAGTGCATGGACTAGCGGGACCTCCTACGAGCAGTACTTC

clone_size: NA
d_call: NA
j_call: TRBJ2-1
v_call: TRBV6-1
cdr3_aa: CASSEAGGTGYNEQFF
cdr3_nt: TGTGCCAGCAGTGAAGCGGGGGGGACAGGCTACAATGAGCAGTTCTTC

clone_size: NA
d_call: TRBD2
j_call: TRBJ2-3
v_call: TRBV27
cdr3_aa: CASTERGSTDTQYF
cdr3_nt: TGTGCCAGCACCGAGCGGGGTAGCACAGATACGCAGTATTTT

clone_size: NA
d_call: NA
j_call: TRBJ2-2
v_call: TRBV7-3
cdr3_aa: CASSFSPWGLPGELFF
cdr3_nt: TGTGCCAGCAGCTTTAGCCCTTGGGGGCTCCCCGGGGAGCTGTTTTTT

clone_size: NA
d_call: TRBD2
j_call: TRBJ2-4
v_call: TRBV2
cdr3_aa: CASINSGRAQDIQYF
cdr3_nt: TGTGCCAGCATTAACAGCGGGAGGGCCCAGGACATTCAGTACTTC

clone_size: NA
d_call: NA
j_call: TRBJ1-3
v_call: TRBV19
cdr3_aa: CASGHRAYSGNTIYF
cdr3_nt: TGTGCCAGTGGACACAGGGCATACTCTGGAAACACCATATATTTT

clone_size: NA
d_call: TRBD1
j_call: TRBJ2-1
v_call: TRBV19
cdr3_aa: CASSQRQGRIDEQFF
cdr3_nt: TGTGCCAGTAGTCAAAGACAGGGGAGGATCGATGAGCAGTTCTTC

clone_size: NA
d_call: TRBD2
j_call: TRBJ2-7
v_call: TRBV9
cdr3_aa: CASSEGGTSDYEQYF
cdr3_nt: TGTGCCAGCAGCGAGGGTGGGACTAGCGACTACGAGCAGTACTTC

clone_size: once
d_call: TRBD2
j_call: TRBJ2-1
v_call: TRBV9
cdr3_aa: CASSKTPARLAGVWDEQFF
cdr3_nt: TGTGCCAGCAGCAAAACCCCGGCGAGACTAGCGGGGGTCTGGGATGAGCAGTTCTTC

clone_size: once
d_call: TRBD2
j_call: TRBJ2-3
v_call: TRBV30
cdr3_aa: CAWSAGLAGREDTQYF
cdr3_nt: TGTGCCTGGAGTGCCGGACTAGCGGGAAGGGAGGATACGCAGTATTTT

clone_size: NA
d_call: NA
j_call: TRBJ1-2
v_call: TRBV4-3
cdr3_aa: CASSQEAGVGGYTF
cdr3_nt: TGCGCCAGCAGCCAAGAGGCGGGGGTAGGTGGCTACACCTTC

clone_size: NA
d_call: NA
j_call: TRBJ2-1
v_call: TRBV11-3
cdr3_aa: CASSRSGGHNEQFF
cdr3_nt: TGTGCCAGCAGCCGAAGCGGAGGTCACAATGAGCAGTTCTTC

clone_size: NA
d_call: NA
j_call: TRBJ1-2
v_call: TRBV15
cdr3_aa: CATSRGANYGYTF
cdr3_nt: TGTGCCACCAGCAGGGGAGCTAACTATGGCTACACCTTC

clone_size: NA
d_call: NA
j_call: TRBJ2-5
v_call: TRBV10-1
cdr3_aa: CASSDRTVWQETQYF
cdr3_nt: TGCGCCAGCAGTGATAGGACAGTCTGGCAAGAGACCCAGTACTTC

clone_size: few
d_call: TRBD1
j_call: TRBJ1-5
v_call: TRBV19
cdr3_aa: CASTSGTGGNQPQHF
cdr3_nt: TGTGCCAGTACTTCCGGGACAGGAGGCAATCAGCCCCAGCATTTT

clone_size: NA
d_call: TRBD1
j_call: TRBJ2-1
v_call: TRBV6-5
cdr3_aa: CASSGGTGVHNEQFF
cdr3_nt: TGTGCCAGCAGTGGTGGGACAGGGGTTCACAATGAGCAGTTCTTC

clone_size: NA
d_call: TRBD1
j_call: TRBJ1-2
v_call: TRBV9
cdr3_aa: CASSAPGTDYGYTF
cdr3_nt: TGTGCCAGCAGCGCCCCCGGGACAGACTATGGCTACACCTTC

clone_size: NA
d_call: NA
j_call: TRBJ1-2
v_call: TRBV19
cdr3_aa: CASRTVAYGYTF
cdr3_nt: TGTGCCAGTAGAACAGTCGCCTATGGCTACACCTTC

clone_size: NA
d_call: NA
j_call: TRBJ2-2
v_call: TRBV15
cdr3_aa: CATSRDGAKWGGLGRTGELFF
cdr3_nt: TGTGCCACCAGCAGAGATGGGGCCAAGTGGGGGGGCTTAGGGAGGACCGGGGAGCTGTTTTTT

clone_size: NA
d_call: TRBD2
j_call: TRBJ2-1
v_call: TRBV11-3
cdr3_aa: CASSEGLAGGPYNEQFF
cdr3_nt: TGTGCCAGCAGCGAAGGACTAGCGGGGGGGCCTTATAATGAGCAGTTCTTC

clone_size: NA
d_call: NA
j_call: TRBJ2-7
v_call: TRBV21-1
cdr3_aa: CASSKGAYAPEQYF
cdr3_nt: TGTGCCAGCAGCAAAGGGGCGTACGCCCCCGAGCAGTACTTC

clone_size: medium-sized
d_call: TRBD2
j_call: TRBJ2-3
v_call: TRBV6-4
cdr3_aa: CASSENSGSTDTQYF
cdr3_nt: TGTGCCAGCAGTGAAAATAGCGGGAGCACAGATACGCAGTATTTT

clone_size: NA
d_call: NA
j_call: TRBJ1-1
v_call: TRBV6-6
cdr3_aa: CASSYSRTDAGAFF
cdr3_nt: TGTGCCAGCAGTTACTCGAGAACGGACGCGGGGGCTTTCTTT

clone_size: few
d_call: TRBD2
j_call: TRBJ2-5
v_call: TRBV27
cdr3_aa: CASSPTASGEQETQYF
cdr3_nt: TGTGCCAGCAGCCCCACGGCCAGCGGGGAACAAGAGACCCAGTACTTC

clone_size: NA
d_call: TRBD1
j_call: TRBJ2-7
v_call: TRBV9
cdr3_aa: CASSVGSTGGYEQYF
cdr3_nt: TGTGCCAGCAGCGTAGGTAGCACAGGGGGTTATGAGCAGTACTTC

clone_size: NA
d_call: NA
j_call: TRBJ2-7
v_call: TRBV6-5
cdr3_aa: CASSYGGEAYEQYF
cdr3_nt: TGTGCCAGCAGTTACGGCGGGGAGGCCTACGAGCAGTACTTC

clone_size: NA
d_call: TRBD2
j_call: TRBJ2-1
v_call: TRBV9
cdr3_aa: CASSVDSSGGTNEQFF
cdr3_nt: TGTGCCAGCAGCGTAGACTCTAGCGGGGGGACCAATGAGCAGTTCTTC

clone_size: NA
d_call: TRBD2
j_call: TRBJ2-1
v_call: TRBV6-1
cdr3_aa: CASSEAGGSYNEQFF
cdr3_nt: TGTGCCAGCAGTGAGGCGGGGGGCTCCTACAATGAGCAGTTCTTC

clone_size: NA
d_call: TRBD2
j_call: TRBJ2-7
v_call: TRBV11-2
cdr3_aa: CASSQETSGSYEQYF
cdr3_nt: TGTGCCAGCAGCCAAGAGACTAGCGGCTCCTACGAGCAGTACTTC

clone_size: NA
d_call: TRBD1
j_call: TRBJ1-2
v_call: TRBV4-1
cdr3_aa: CASSQGTGGSINYGYTF
cdr3_nt: TGCGCCAGCAGCCAAGGGACAGGGGGCTCCATTAACTATGGCTACACCTTC

clone_size: NA
d_call: TRBD1
j_call: TRBJ1-2
v_call: TRBV4-2
cdr3_aa: CASNLGQGANGYTF
cdr3_nt: TGTGCCAGCAACCTGGGACAGGGGGCAAATGGCTACACCTTC

clone_size: NA
d_call: TRBD1
j_call: TRBJ1-5
v_call: TRBV28
cdr3_aa: CASSFNRGGQPQHF
cdr3_nt: TGTGCCAGCAGTTTCAACAGGGGGGGTCAGCCCCAGCATTTT

clone_size: NA
d_call: TRBD1
j_call: TRBJ2-7
v_call: TRBV4-3
cdr3_aa: CASSPVRTGPYLRGEQYF
cdr3_nt: TGCGCCAGCAGCCCCGTGAGGACAGGGCCTTACCTCCGAGGCGAGCAGTACTTC

clone_size: NA
d_call: NA
j_call: TRBJ2-3
v_call: TRBV5-1
cdr3_aa: CASSPYAGFTDTQYF
cdr3_nt: TGCGCCAGCAGCCCATACGCAGGCTTCACAGATACGCAGTATTTT

clone_size: NA
d_call: TRBD1
j_call: TRBJ2-5
v_call: TRBV25-1
cdr3_aa: CASSEPAVQGETQYF
cdr3_nt: TGTGCCAGCAGTGAACCAGCGGTACAGGGGGAGACCCAGTACTTC

clone_size: NA
d_call: TRBD2
j_call: TRBJ2-1
v_call: TRBV7-9
cdr3_aa: CASSLATSGIDNEQFF
cdr3_nt: TGTGCCAGCAGCTTAGCTACTAGCGGGATCGACAATGAGCAGTTCTTC

clone_size: NA
d_call: TRBD1
j_call: TRBJ2-2
v_call: TRBV11-3
cdr3_aa: CASSLRGTGDTGELFF
cdr3_nt: TGTGCCAGCAGCCTAAGGGGGACAGGGGACACCGGGGAGCTGTTTTTT

clone_size: NA
d_call: NA
j_call: TRBJ2-6
v_call: TRBV4-3
cdr3_aa: CASSQGGEGSGANVLTF
cdr3_nt: TGCGCCAGCAGCCAGGGGGGAGAGGGTTCTGGGGCCAACGTCCTGACTTTC

clone_size: NA
d_call: TRBD1
j_call: TRBJ2-7
v_call: TRBV27
cdr3_aa: CASSTQDRGRNEQYF
cdr3_nt: TGTGCCAGCAGTACGCAGGACAGGGGGCGCAACGAGCAGTACTTC

clone_size: NA
d_call: TRBD1
j_call: TRBJ1-4
v_call: TRBV5-1
cdr3_aa: CASSQDRGRGNEKLFF
cdr3_nt: TGCGCCAGCAGCCAAGACAGGGGAAGGGGTAATGAAAAACTGTTTTTT

clone_size: NA
d_call: NA
j_call: TRBJ1-4
v_call: TRBV2
cdr3_aa: CASEGELGEKLFF
cdr3_nt: TGTGCCAGCGAAGGAGAGTTAGGTGAAAAACTGTTTTTT

clone_size: NA
d_call: NA
j_call: TRBJ1-4
v_call: TRBV4-3
cdr3_aa: CASSTSGVVNEKLFF
cdr3_nt: TGCGCCAGCAGCACCTCAGGGGTCGTTAATGAAAAACTGTTTTTT

clone_size: NA
d_call: TRBD2
j_call: TRBJ2-3
v_call: TRBV9
cdr3_aa: CASSVAGLAGDSTDTQYF
cdr3_nt: TGTGCCAGCAGCGTAGCGGGACTAGCGGGAGACAGCACAGATACGCAGTATTTT

clone_size: NA
d_call: TRBD1
j_call: TRBJ2-1
v_call: TRBV6-5
cdr3_aa: CASSHLGQIHNEQFF
cdr3_nt: TGTGCCAGCTCTCACCTGGGACAGATCCACAATGAGCAGTTCTTC

clone_size: NA
d_call: NA
j_call: TRBJ2-1
v_call: TRBV27
cdr3_aa: CASSFYPGVYNEQFF
cdr3_nt: TGTGCCAGCAGTTTCTATCCAGGCGTCTACAATGAGCAGTTCTTC

clone_size: once
d_call: NA
j_call: TRBJ2-3
v_call: TRBV30
cdr3_aa: CAWSGLGGPTDTQYF
cdr3_nt: TGTGCCTGGAGTGGGTTGGGTGGGCCTACAGATACGCAGTATTTT

clone_size: NA
d_call: TRBD2
j_call: TRBJ2-7
v_call: TRBV2
cdr3_aa: CASSESGGYYYEQYF
cdr3_nt: TGTGCCAGCAGTGAGTCGGGGGGGTATTACTACGAGCAGTACTTC

clone_size: NA
d_call: NA
j_call: TRBJ1-6
v_call: TRBV19
cdr3_aa: CATAREVGTPNSPLHF
cdr3_nt: TGTGCCACGGCTCGTGAAGTCGGGACACCGAATTCACCCCTCCACTTT

clone_size: NA
d_call: TRBD1
j_call: TRBJ2-7
v_call: TRBV2
cdr3_aa: CASSKGQGYEQYF
cdr3_nt: TGTGCCAGCAGTAAAGGACAGGGCTACGAGCAGTACTTC

clone_size: NA
d_call: NA
j_call: TRBJ1-2
v_call: TRBV4-3
cdr3_aa: CASSQDRQVASYTF
cdr3_nt: TGCGCCAGCAGCCAAGACAGACAGGTTGCAAGCTACACCTTC

clone_size: NA
d_call: NA
j_call: TRBJ2-1
v_call: TRBV6-4
cdr3_aa: CASSDSEGPYNEQFF
cdr3_nt: TGTGCCAGCAGTGACTCGGAGGGCCCCTACAATGAGCAGTTCTTC

clone_size: NA
d_call: NA
j_call: TRBJ2-3
v_call: TRBV10-3
cdr3_aa: CAISGGLGTDTQYF
cdr3_nt: TGTGCCATCAGTGGAGGACTGGGCACAGATACGCAGTATTTT

clone_size: NA
d_call: NA
j_call: TRBJ1-1
v_call: TRBV4-1
cdr3_aa: CASSLKEGELAEAFF
cdr3_nt: TGCGCCAGCAGCCTTAAAGAGGGAGAATTAGCTGAAGCTTTCTTT

clone_size: NA
d_call: TRBD2
j_call: TRBJ2-2
v_call: TRBV19
cdr3_aa: CASRIAGGRISNTGELFF
cdr3_nt: TGTGCCAGTAGAATAGCGGGAGGGAGAATCTCGAACACCGGGGAGCTGTTTTTT

clone_size: NA
d_call: NA
j_call: TRBJ2-5
v_call: TRBV6-1
cdr3_aa: CASSEGRGAETQYF
cdr3_nt: TGTGCCAGCAGTGAGGGACGGGGGGCGGAGACCCAGTACTTC

clone_size: NA
d_call: NA
j_call: TRBJ1-1
v_call: TRBV19
cdr3_aa: CASSSLDRPPEAFF
cdr3_nt: TGTGCCAGTAGCAGCTTGGACAGACCACCTGAAGCTTTCTTT